This TCR beta chain derives from a study of cytomegalovirus exposure and HLA in healthy donors. Study as a whole: Among 150 million to 200 million T cells, an earlier analysis found 90 million to 130 million unique TCR beta sequences. Study-wide points: High specificity and sensitivity for cytomegalovirus status were reported for the classifier. Evidence from a later analysis indicated that most CMV-associated TCR beta chains looked HLA-restricted.

The V gene end was trimmed by 3 bases and the J gene end by 6 bases; junction bases not matched to a gene: 7. The CDR3 loop spans 16 amino acids. Germline loops: CDR1 MRHNA, CDR2 SNTAGT. A multiplex PCR was run with 60 Vbeta primers and 13 Jbeta primers. TCRdb keeps only in-frame clones here, not all; method: immunoSEQ multiplex PCR. The sample carries 130,000 to 150,000 clones, roughly 80% recorded once. Regarding donors, all were healthy bone marrow donors. This clone was observed a handful of times. Its antigen is undetermined. The chain recombines TRBV6-4 with TRBJ2-2; 10 bases are a match to TRBD1. The sequenced sample consisted of PBMCs. The source of this sequence is a man aged 25 to 40 in good health and CMV-seropositive. The CDR3 loop reads CASSERDRGESGELFF. CDR3 bases: TGTGCCAGCAGTGAAAGGGACAGGGGAGAGTCCGGGGAGCTGTTTTTT.